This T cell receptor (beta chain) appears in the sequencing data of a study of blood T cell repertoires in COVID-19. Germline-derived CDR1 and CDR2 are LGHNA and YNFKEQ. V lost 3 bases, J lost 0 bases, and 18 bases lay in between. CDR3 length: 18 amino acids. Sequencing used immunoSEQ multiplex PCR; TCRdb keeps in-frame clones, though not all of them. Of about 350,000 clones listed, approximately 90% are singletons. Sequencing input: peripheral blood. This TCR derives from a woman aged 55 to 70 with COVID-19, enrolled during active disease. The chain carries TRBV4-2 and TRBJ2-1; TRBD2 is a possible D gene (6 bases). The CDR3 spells CASSQPPRRADSYNEQFF. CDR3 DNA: TGTGCCAGCAGCCAGCCCCCCCGGAGGGCGGACTCCTACAATGAGCAGTTCTTC.